This entry lists 5 T cell receptor beta chains sequenced from one sample in a study of Tregs in tolerant kidney transplant recipients. Profiled with immunoSEQ multiplex PCR; TCRdb holds only in-frame clones, not every one. The sample has roughly 250,000 clones; approximately 83% are singletons. Sequencing was performed on CD4+ T cells from blood. The receptor set was obtained from a human donor in good health.

J is TRBJ2-7 and V is TRBV27; no reliable D call. V dropped 2 bases and J dropped 0 bases, with 11 bases sitting between them. Germline V gives CDR1 MNHEY, CDR2 SMNVEV (reference sequence). This CDR3 is built from 15 residues. CDR3 nucleotides: TGTGCCAGCAGTTTAGCGGCAGGCGACTCCTACGAGCAGTACTTC. Protein sequence: CASSLAAGDSYEQYF.

Of note for this clone: No conserved phenylalanine or tryptophan is present at the end of the CDR3, so a read error is the likely explanation. The limits of the CDR3 on the DNA are not certain, so only TCRdb's listed CDR3 is given. V usage is TRBV20-1 and J usage is TRBJ2-7. The CDR3 is 9 residues long, ends included. Germline CDR1 reads DFQATT; CDR2 reads SNEGSKA (reference sequence). The CDR3 loop reads CSASPRGVY.

The chain uses TRBV12-5 and TRBJ1-6; D ambiguous. CDR3 length: 15 amino acids. The germline V gene encodes CDR1 LGHNT and CDR2 FRNRAP. V was pared by 9 bases and J by 0 bases, with 12 bases between. In DNA, the CDR3 is TGTGCTAGCTCGACACAGAGCTCCTATAATTCACCCCTCCACTTT. Residues: CASSTQSSYNSPLHF.

The genes are TRBV19 and TRBJ2-7; weak D call: TRBD1 (6 bases). The CDR3 consists of 14 residues. Germline V lookup: CDR1 LNHDA, CDR2 SQIVND (reference sequence). Trimming took off 3 bases at V and 2 bases at J, with 11 bases between the two ends. The CDR3 reads CASSMGRGAYEQYF. CDR3 DNA: TGTGCCAGTAGTATGGGCAGGGGCGCCTACGAGCAGTACTTC.

This clone has a handful of counts. The chain recombines TRBV2 with TRBJ2-5, with TRBD1 identical over 9 bases. CDR1 is SNHLY, CDR2 FYNNEI, per germline. After removal of 6 bases from V and 5 bases from J, the junction contained 4 bases not matched to a gene. The CDR3 consists of 13 residues. In nucleotides, the CDR3 is TGTGCCAGCAGCGGGGACAGGGCGGAGACCCAGTACTTC. It yields the protein CASSGDRAETQYF.